These 21 T cell receptor beta chains were all obtained from the same sample, sequenced in a study of cytomegalovirus exposure and HLA in healthy donors (dated by TCRdb to 2016 to 2017). Libraries were made using the immunoSEQ multiplex PCR assay. For the multiplex PCR, a mixture combining 60 forward primers for TCR Vbeta segments and 13 reverse primers for TCR Jbeta segments was used. This is the immuneACCESS table as TCRdb keeps it, with only in-frame sequences that have V and J called. A part of the clones is gone; compared with another copy, unresolved V genes explain less than half, and the rest is unexplained. Recorded for this sample are over 100,000 clones; roughly 70% of them occurred a single time. Jointly, the top ten make up around 7.7% of the sample. Input material: PBMCs. Receptor source: a man aged 40-50 years in good health and CMV-seronegative.

This chain connects TRBV19 to TRBJ1-5; 8 bases map to TRBD1. The ends lost 3 bases at V and 4 bases at J; junction bases unmatched: 8. CDR1 and CDR2 (germline): LNHDA, SQIVND (reference sequence). The CDR3 contains 16 residues. In nucleotides, the CDR3 is TGTGCCAGTAGTATTGTGTCTACAGGGGGAAATCAGCCCCAGCATTTT. This translates into CASSIVSTGGNQPQHF. Full variable domain (missing parts from reference TRBV19 and TRBJ1-5): DGGITQSPKYLFRKEGQNVTLSCEQNLNHDAMYWYRQDPGQGLRLIYYSQIVNDFQKGDIAEGYSVSREKKESFPLTVTSAQKNPTAFYLCASSIVSTGGNQPQHFGDGTRLSIL.

The chain links TRBV2 to TRBJ2-3; D gene ambiguous. V shed 6 bases and J shed 4 bases, with 11 bases lying between them. Per the germline V gene, CDR1 is SNHLY and CDR2 is FYNNEI. The CDR3 length is 13 residues. In DNA, the CDR3 is TGTGCCAGCAGAGACCTCGGGTCAGATACGCAGTATTTT. It codes for CASRDLGSDTQYF.

V gene TRBV6-1 combines with J gene TRBJ2-1, with 7 bases fitting TRBD1. V trimming: 1 base; J trimming: 2 bases; junction bases outside the gene matches: 2. This CDR3 has 15 amino acids. Germline V gene data show CDR1 as MNHNS and CDR2 as SASEGT. CDR3: CASSEEGTAYNEQFF. CDR3 nucleotide sequence: TGTGCCAGCAGTGAAGAGGGGACAGCCTACAATGAGCAGTTCTTC.

The V gene is TRBV4-1, the J gene TRBJ1-3, with a possible D match to TRBD1 (6 bases). Trimming took 2 bases from V and 0 from J, leaving 14 bases between them. This CDR3 comprises 17 residues. Germline CDR1 and CDR2: MGHRA and YSYEKL. Here the CDR3 reads CASSQIDRKSSGNTIYF. The CDR3 coding sequence is TGCGCCAGCAGCCAAATAGACAGGAAGAGCTCTGGAAACACCATATATTTT.

This chain joins TRBV7-9 and TRBJ2-5; TRBD1 is a possible D gene (6 bases). Germline assignment: CDR1 SEHNR and CDR2 FQNEAQ (reference sequence). CDR3 size: 13 residues. V was clipped by 11 bases and J by 0 bases, with 13 bases between them. The chain's CDR3 is CAGRTGYQETQYF. The CDR3 nucleotides read TGTGCCGGACGAACAGGGTACCAAGAGACCCAGTACTTC.

V usage is TRBV10-3 and J usage is TRBJ2-5, with 9 bases fitting TRBD2. The germline gives CDR1 ENHRY, CDR2 SYGVKD. CDR3 size: 16 residues. The V segment lost 3 bases and the J segment 5 bases; nucleotides outside the gene matches: 10. CDR3 protein: CAISDSYSGGWETQYF. The DNA for the CDR3 is TGTGCCATCAGTGATTCCTATAGCGGGGGATGGGAGACCCAGTACTTC.

Turning to this clone: Its ends do not fully match the called genes, so a read error is possible. V usage is TRBV7-7 and J usage is TRBJ2-1, with 7 bases aligning to TRBD1. This CDR3 spans 15 amino acids. Germline-derived CDR1 and CDR2 are SSHAT and FNYEAQ (reference sequence). Here the CDR3 reads CASSLIQGTYNEQFF. For the CDR3, the DNA is TGTGCTAGCAGCTTAATACAGGGGACGTACAATGAGCAGTTCTTC.

The rearrangement joins TRBV14 to TRBJ1-1, with D perhaps matching TRBD1 (5 bases). This CDR3 region has 15 residues. CDR1 is SGHDN and CDR2 is FVKESK in the germline V gene. Trimming stripped 4 bases from V and 2 bases from J, with 14 bases between. The CDR3 coding sequence is TGTGCCAGCAGCCGGATGCAGGGTCACAACACTGAAGCTTTCTTT. Its translation: CASSRMQGHNTEAFF.

This chain's CDR3 is CASSLGDSLYYEQYF. The CDR3 DNA is TGTGCCAGCAGCTTAGGGGACAGCCTTTACTACGAGCAGTACTTC. This chain uses TRBV7-9 with TRBJ2-7, with 7 bases lining up with TRBD1. The germline gives CDR1 SEHNR, CDR2 FQNEAQ (reference sequence). The CDR3 has 15 residues. Unmatched junction bases numbered 6, after V lost 1 base and J lost 3 bases.

The V gene is TRBV2, the J gene TRBJ1-5; perhaps TRBD1 as D (5 bases). Germline V lookup: CDR1 SNHLY, CDR2 FYNNEI. The CDR3 has 13 amino acids. The ends were cut back, 8 bases at V and 3 bases at J, with 11 bases in the middle. CDR3 loop: CASSGGINQPQHF. DNA for the CDR3: TGTGCCAGCTCCGGGGGTATCAATCAGCCCCAGCATTTT. Using reference TRBV2 and TRBJ1-5 for the parts outside the CDR3, the full variable domain is EPEVTQTPSHQVTQMGQEVILRCVPISNHLYFYWYRQILGQKVEFLVSFYNNEISEKSEIFDDQFSVERPDGSNFTLKIRSTKLEDSAMYFCASSGGINQPQHFGDGTRLSIL.

The chain is built from TRBV7-9 and TRBJ2-7; D is perhaps TRBD1 (5 bases). The ends were cut back, 4 bases at V and 6 bases at J, with 16 bases in the middle. CDR3 size: 14 residues. The germline gives CDR1 SEHNR, CDR2 FQNEAQ (reference sequence). The chain's CDR3 is CASSSERTWGEQYF. The DNA for the CDR3 is TGTGCCAGCAGCTCAGAGAGGACATGGGGCGAGCAGTACTTC. The entire variable domain, with the rest obtained from reference TRBV7-9 and TRBJ2-7, is as follows: DTGVSQNPRHKITKRGQNVTFRCDPISEHNRLYWYRQTLGQGPEFLTYFQNEAQLEKSRLLSDRFSAERPKGSFSTLEIQRTEQGDSAMYLCASSSERTWGEQYFGPGTRLTVT.

The rearrangement links TRBV7-6 to TRBJ1-1, with D hard to call. The length of the CDR3 is 14 residues. CDR1 SGHVS and CDR2 FNYEAQ come from the germline V gene. Trimming left V 2 bases short and J 1 base short, with 8 bases between. The CDR3 nucleotides are TGTGCCAGCAGCTTAACCCGGGGGAACACTGAAGCTTTCTTT. It is translated as CASSLTRGNTEAFF.

V gene TRBV27 combines with J gene TRBJ1-5; D remains unclear. Trimming cost V 5 bases and J 4 bases, with 9 bases left between them. Germline V CDR1 and CDR2: MNHEY, SMNVEV (reference sequence). The CDR3 covers 13 residues. This CDR3 is CASSPTSNQPQHF. For the CDR3, the DNA is TGTGCCAGCAGTCCCACTAGTAATCAGCCCCAGCATTTT.

This clone showed up just a few times. At one end, the junction sequence differs from germline, possibly due to a read error. The rearrangement uses TRBV2 and TRBJ1-2; a possible D gene is TRBD1 (6 bases). From germline, CDR1 is SNHLY and CDR2 FYNNEI. The CDR3 has 15 residues. Here the CDR3 DNA reads TGTGCCAGCAGTGAAGAGGGGGGCAGTACTAGCGGCTACCCCTTC. Translated, it gives CASSEEGGSTSGYPF.

This clone was picked up one time. This chain joins TRBV4-3 and TRBJ2-2; possible D gene TRBD1, 6 bases. CDR1 is LGHNA and CDR2 is YSLEER in the germline V gene. There are 16 residues in the CDR3. Trimming removed 0 bases from V and 4 bases from J, with 12 bases in between. Here the CDR3 reads CASSQDGGGGTGELFF. CDR3 DNA sequence: TGCGCCAGCAGCCAAGACGGTGGGGGCGGCACCGGGGAGCTGTTTTTT.

The gene calls are TRBV19 and TRBJ1-2; D is unresolved. Trimming took 3 bases from V and 3 from J, leaving 11 bases between them. Germline CDR1 and CDR2: LNHDA and SQIVND (reference sequence). CDR3 size: 14 residues. The CDR3, as DNA: TGTGCCAGTAGTATGTATAGCGGAGACTATGGCTACACCTTC. It encodes CASSMYSGDYGYTF. The complete variable domain, with remaining parts taken from reference TRBV19 and TRBJ1-2, reads DGGITQSPKYLFRKEGQNVTLSCEQNLNHDAMYWYRQDPGQGLRLIYYSQIVNDFQKGDIAEGYSVSREKKESFPLTVTSAQKNPTAFYLCASSMYSGDYGYTFGSGTRLTVV.

The chain combines TRBV5-1 with TRBJ1-6, with TRBD1 as a possible D gene (6 bases). Trimming took 0 bases from V and 7 from J, leaving 17 bases between them. The CDR3 length is 17 residues. In germline, CDR1 is SGHRS, CDR2 YFSETQ. The CDR3 region has the DNA TGCGCCAGCAGCTTGGAGGGGGTTTTTGCCCGCAATTCACCCCTCCACTTT. This codes for CASSLEGVFARNSPLHF.

This chain links TRBV19 with TRBJ1-4; 7 bases line up with TRBD1. Germline CDR1 is LNHDA and CDR2 is SQIVND (reference sequence). V shed 3 bases and J 7 bases; nucleotides not matched to a gene: 2. This CDR3 contains 13 residues. The CDR3 here is CASSIGTVEKLFF. CDR3 DNA sequence: TGTGCCAGTAGTATTGGGACAGTTGAAAAACTGTTTTTT.

The gene calls are TRBV7-2 and TRBJ2-5; 7 positions match TRBD2. This CDR3 is 13 amino acids long. The germline CDR1 and CDR2 sequences are SGHTA and FQGNSA. After removal of 5 bases from V and 5 bases from J, the junction contained 5 bases not matched to a gene. The CDR3 DNA sequence: TGTGCCAGCAGCGGGGGGGGTCTGGAGACCCAGTACTTC. This codes for CASSGGGLETQYF.

This chain connects TRBV6-4 to TRBJ2-7, with 8 bases aligning to TRBD1. This CDR3 has 18 amino acids. Trimming cost V 4 bases and J 2 bases; bases outside gene matches: 16. CDR1 is MRHNA, CDR2 SNTAGT, per germline. CDR3: CASSAFRTGSVYPYEQYF. CDR3 DNA sequence: TGTGCCAGCAGTGCCTTTAGGACAGGGAGCGTTTACCCCTACGAGCAGTACTTC.

The rearrangement joins TRBV4-2 to TRBJ1-1, with D possibly being TRBD1 (5 bases). The germline V gene has CDR1 LGHNA and CDR2 YNFKEQ. Between the trimmed V and J ends, which lost 4 bases and 0 bases, there was a span of 15 bases. This CDR3 region has 16 residues. The CDR3 reads CASSRPDRQMNTEAFF. CDR3 nucleotide sequence: TGTGCCAGCAGCCGACCTGACAGACAGATGAACACTGAAGCTTTCTTT.